Following are 19 T cell receptor beta chains from one sample sequenced in a study of Ad26.COV2.S vaccination and SARS-CoV-2 variants. Regarding treatment: approximately 18 received Ad26.COV2.S at low or high dose, single or two shots; about 5 received placebo; per-sample allocation not given. Sampling was done on day 63 after the first vaccine or placebo injection. Clones were read by immunoSEQ multiplex PCR, and TCRdb kept only the in-frame ones, dropping some. Of 290,000 or so clones detected, approximately 87% appear once; the ten largest clones hold about 3.1%. The sample consisted of peripheral blood, taken in a trial of Ad26.COV2.S vaccine versus placebo. The receptors shown here come from a person between 18 and 60 years old who received the Ad26.COV2.S COVID-19 vaccine or a placebo.

This chain links TRBV2 with TRBJ1-5; D is undetermined. The CDR3 is 12 residues long. Trimming removed 3 bases at V and 3 bases at J, with 3 bases between. Per the germline V gene, CDR1 is SNHLY and CDR2 is FYNNEI. The CDR3 coding sequence is TGTGCCAGCAGTGACACCAATCAGCCCCAGCATTTT. Its protein is CASSDTNQPQHF.

J is TRBJ2-1 and V is TRBV6-5; TRBD1 matches at 8 bases. This CDR3 has 13 amino acids. Germline loops: CDR1 MNHEY, CDR2 SVGAGI. With V trimmed by 6 bases and J by 8 bases, 6 bases remained unmatched. CDR3 sequence: CASRSAGGYEQFF. In DNA form, the CDR3 reads TGTGCCAGCAGATCGGCAGGGGGCTATGAGCAGTTCTTC.

V and J are TRBV5-4 and TRBJ2-1; 7 bases line up with TRBD2. In germline, CDR1 is SGHNT, CDR2 YYREEE (reference sequence). The CDR3 spans 15 residues. J was trimmed by 6 bases and V by 5 bases; bases with no gene match: 11. CDR3 nucleotide sequence: TGTGCCAGCAGACAGCTATGGGGGGGTGGCAATGAGCAGTTCTTC. Protein: CASRQLWGGGNEQFF.

This rearrangement joins TRBV5-5 to TRBJ2-1; 7 bases are shared with TRBD2. J was trimmed by 0 bases and V by 0 bases; bases with no gene match: 6. The CDR3 runs to 17 residues. Germline CDR1 and CDR2: SGHKS and YYEKEE (reference sequence). CDR3 bases: TGTGCCAGCAGCTTGGCCCTCCGGGACTACTCCTACAATGAGCAGTTCTTC. Its translation is CASSLALRDYSYNEQFF. Filled out from reference TRBV5-5 and TRBJ2-1, the complete variable domain reads DAGVTQSPTHLIKTRGQQVTLRCSPISGHKSVSWYQQVLGQGPQFIFQYYEKEERGRGNFPDRFSARQFPNYSSELNVNALLLGDSALYLCASSLALRDYSYNEQFFGPGTRLTVL.

The chain has TRBV27 and TRBJ2-7; TRBD2 might be the D (6 bases). Germline V CDR1 and CDR2: MNHEY, SMNVEV (reference sequence). Trimming pared 4 bases from V and 3 bases from J, leaving 13 bases between. The CDR3 contains 14 residues. The CDR3 reads CASSSHTGGYEQYF. As DNA, the CDR3 is TGTGCCAGCAGTTCCCATACCGGGGGCTACGAGCAGTACTTC.

The V gene is TRBV5-4, the J gene TRBJ2-3; TRBD1 is a possible D gene (5 bases). This CDR3 is 14 amino acids long. The ends were cut back, 0 bases at V and 3 bases at J, with 8 bases in the middle. The germline gives CDR1 SGHNT, CDR2 YYREEE (reference sequence). In DNA, the CDR3 is TGTGCCAGCAGCTTGGGGGGCCGGACAGATACGCAGTATTTT. Translation: CASSLGGRTDTQYF.

The V call is TRBV5-8, the J call TRBJ2-7; tentative D call: TRBD1 (5 bases). This CDR3 is 14 amino acids long. Germline CDR1 and CDR2: SGHTS and YDEGEE. Trimming cost V 0 bases and J 3 bases, with 10 bases left between them. The CDR3 sequence is CASSLARTGYEQYF. The CDR3 nucleotides are TGTGCCAGCAGCTTGGCCCGTACAGGCTACGAGCAGTACTTC.

J is TRBJ1-2 and V is TRBV2; 7 nucleotides line up with TRBD1. V dropped 6 bases and J dropped 0; count of bases not matched to a gene: 7. Germline loops: CDR1 SNHLY, CDR2 FYNNEI. The CDR3 is made up of 15 amino acids. This CDR3 reads CASREGTAANYGYTF. Here the CDR3 DNA reads TGTGCCAGCAGGGAGGGGACAGCCGCTAACTATGGCTACACCTTC.

The chain joins TRBV29-1 to TRBJ1-1; D call uncertain. Trimming removed 7 bases from V and 6 bases from J, with 12 bases in between. CDR3 size: 11 residues. Germline V gives CDR1 SQVTM, CDR2 ANQGSEA. The CDR3 nucleotides are TGCAGCGCTGCGGAGAGGGCTGAAGCTTTCTTT. Amino acid sequence: CSAAERAEAFF.

V gene TRBV5-4 combines with J gene TRBJ2-1, with 12 bases lining up with TRBD2. There are 15 residues in the CDR3. Germline values: CDR1 SGHNT, CDR2 YYREEE (reference sequence). J lost 12 bases, V lost 4 bases, and 11 bases had no gene match. The CDR3 nucleotides are TGTGCCAGCAGCCCGGGGACTAGCGGGTATCGGGTGCAGTTCTTC. Protein sequence: CASSPGTSGYRVQFF.

The chain is built from TRBV10-3 and TRBJ2-5; a possible D gene is TRBD2 (7 bases). V lost 3 bases and J 5 bases, leaving 16 bases between the germline ends. This CDR3 is built from 15 residues. Per the germline V gene, CDR1 is ENHRY and CDR2 is SYGVKD. Written as DNA, the CDR3 is TGTGCCATCAGTGATTCTAGCGGAGGGGGGGAGACCCAGTACTTC. Protein: CAISDSSGGGETQYF.

The chain recombines TRBV12-5 with TRBJ2-5; the D gene could be TRBD1 or TRBD2 (6 bases each). Germline V gives CDR1 LGHNT, CDR2 FRNRAP. The CDR3 is 14 amino acids. V was trimmed by 6 bases and J by 5 bases, leaving 16 bases between them. The CDR3 DNA is TGTGCTAGTGGGGCCTTGGGGGGCCAGGAGACCCAGTACTTC. Amino acid sequence: CASGALGGQETQYF.

This clone was counted between two and nine times. This chain links TRBV20-1 with TRBJ1-1; D unclear. V was trimmed by 3 bases and J by 0 bases, leaving 14 bases between them. The V gene's germline CDR1 is DFQATT and CDR2 SNEGSKA (reference sequence). The CDR3 extends over 15 amino acids. DNA for the CDR3: TGCAGTGCTAGTCCCGGGTCCATGATGAACACTGAAGCTTTCTTT. It yields the protein CSASPGSMMNTEAFF.

The V gene is TRBV18, the J gene TRBJ2-5; the D gene is possibly TRBD1 (5 bases). CDR1 is KGHSH and CDR2 is LQKENI in the germline V gene. V shed 9 bases and J shed 5 bases, with 13 bases lying between them. The CDR3 is 12 residues long. The CDR3 DNA reads as TGTGCCAGTCAGGGCGCCGATGAGACCCAGTACTTC. It specifies CASQGADETQYF. Supplemented by reference TRBV18 and TRBJ2-5, the full variable domain reads NAGVMQNPRHLVRRRGQEARLRCSPMKGHSHVYWYRQLPEEGLKFMVYLQKENIIDESGMPKERFSAEFPKEGPSILRIQQVVRGDSAAYFCASQGADETQYFGPGTRLLVL.

The CDR3 is CASRELITDTQYF. For the CDR3, the DNA is TGTGCCAGCAGGGAGCTGATAACAGATACGCAGTATTTT. The rearrangement uses TRBV6-6 and TRBJ2-3; no clear D. Deletions cut 6 bases from V and 3 bases from J, with 10 bases between. This CDR3 has 13 residues. Germline V gene data show CDR1 as MNHNY and CDR2 as SVGAGI (reference sequence).

This clone has just a few counts. The V call is TRBV6-2 or TRBV6-3, the J call TRBJ2-1; D possibly corresponds to TRBD2 (5 bases). In germline, CDR1 is MNHEY, CDR2 SVGEGT. Trimming left V 5 bases short and J 10 bases short, with 18 bases between. CDR3 length: 14 amino acids. The CDR3 loop reads CASSHTSEVEEQFF. CDR3 in DNA: TGTGCCAGCAGTCATACTAGTGAGGTAGAAGAGCAGTTCTTC.

The rearrangement links TRBV28 to TRBJ2-7; TRBD1 matches 10 bases. The CDR3 runs 17 residues. V shed 7 bases, J shed 0 bases, and the junction held 12 bases outside the gene matches. Germline assignment: CDR1 MDHEN and CDR2 SYDVKM. The CDR3 loop is CASTALTGQGYSYEQYF. The CDR3 DNA sequence: TGTGCCAGCACGGCCCTAACGGGACAGGGGTACTCCTACGAGCAGTACTTC.

This clone has only a few counts. The chain combines TRBV5-4 with TRBJ2-1; D is possibly TRBD1 or TRBD2 (6 bases each). Germline-derived CDR1 and CDR2 are SGHNT and YYREEE (reference sequence). V was trimmed by 2 bases and J by 3 bases, leaving 12 bases between them. This CDR3 is built from 15 residues. The CDR3 region is CASSFRGGGYNEQFF. The CDR3 nucleotides are TGTGCCAGCAGCTTCCGTGGAGGGGGCTACAATGAGCAGTTCTTC.

The chain uses TRBV18 and TRBJ2-3; TRBD2 matches at 10 bases. Germline V lookup: CDR1 KGHSH, CDR2 LQKENI. This CDR3 comprises 14 residues. V lost 5 bases to trimming and J lost 7 bases; unmatched junction nucleotides: 6. The CDR3, as DNA: TGTGCCAGCTCAATTCTGGGACTAGCGAATACGCAGTATTTT. Protein product: CASSILGLANTQYF.